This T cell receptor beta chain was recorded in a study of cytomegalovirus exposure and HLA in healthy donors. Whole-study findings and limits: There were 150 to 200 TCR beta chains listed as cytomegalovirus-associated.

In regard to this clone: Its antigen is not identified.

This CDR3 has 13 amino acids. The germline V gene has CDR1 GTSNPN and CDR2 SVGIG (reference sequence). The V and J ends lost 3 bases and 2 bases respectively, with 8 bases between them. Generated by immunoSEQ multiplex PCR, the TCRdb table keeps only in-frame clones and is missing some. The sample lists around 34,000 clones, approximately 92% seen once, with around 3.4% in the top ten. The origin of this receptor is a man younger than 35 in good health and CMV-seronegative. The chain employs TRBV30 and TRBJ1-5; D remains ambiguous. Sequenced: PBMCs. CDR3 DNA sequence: TGTGCCTGGAGCGGGAAAGGCAATCAGCCCCAGCATTTT. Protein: CAWSGKGNQPQHF.